This TCR beta chain was recovered during a study of regulatory T cells in long-lasting Graves disease. The ends lost 5 bases at V and 4 bases at J; junction bases unmatched: 4. The CDR3 covers 14 residues. In germline, CDR1 is KGHSH, CDR2 LQKENI. Findings of the study overall: Only a small sample size was used, which may have cut accuracy.

Indicated time point: newly diagnosed GD, antithyroid drugs for less than 3 months. Preparation of the TCR library used RNA extracted from PBMCs. This clonotype was seen at least ten times. The antigen remains undetermined. Both iRepertoire HTBI primers and Arm-PCR of CDR3 regions were used to build the TCR beta libraries. In TCRdb, the multiplex PCR reads were re-called with MiXCR into one record per CDR3 protein. The sample includes about 540,000 distinct CDR3 sequences, approximately 12% of them seen just once. The same sample was also used in a study of T cells in Graves' hyperthyroidism and ophthalmopathy. Per that study: The HTBI primer set was used in a first-round RT-PCR of the TCR CDR3. Appearing also in blood were most of the thyroid clonotypes expanded above 0.001. Ophthalmopathy was model-predicted a median about 6.9 months pre-onset.

This specimen was peripheral blood mononuclear cells (PBMCs), taken at new diagnosis, from a patient treated with antithyroid drugs. The V call is TRBV18, the J call TRBJ1-1; 10 bases map to TRBD1. The source is a man between 25 and 39 years old with Graves disease. The CDR3 loop is CASSARTGGTEAFF. The CDR3 DNA is TGTGCCAGCTCAGCAAGGACAGGGGGCACTGAAGCTTTCTTT.